This T cell receptor beta chain appears in the sequencing data of a study of shared clonotypes between healthy human individuals. Study conclusions and caveats: Only blood samples were collected, and tissue repertoires likely differ.

From germline, CDR1 is SGHRS and CDR2 YFSETQ. CDR3 length: 14 residues. J lost 4 bases, V lost 4 bases, and 5 bases had no gene match. Generated by immunoSEQ multiplex PCR, the TCRdb table keeps only in-frame clones and is missing some. The sample consists of around 750,000 clones, 74% of them appearing once. Comment on this clone: The target antigen is unknown.

The source is a young woman in good health. The J gene is TRBJ2-4, the V gene TRBV5-1; TRBD1 agrees at 7 bases. The source material was memory CD4+ T cells sorted from blood. The subset here: CD45RA-negative fraction. The CDR3 DNA is TGCGCCAGCAGCACCGGGACAGAAAAAAACATTCAGTACTTC. Its translation: CASSTGTEKNIQYF.